These T cell receptor beta chains were read from a single sample in a study of blood T cells in healthy people across ages. TCRdb redid the calling of the 5' RACE reads with MiXCR, one entry per CDR3 protein. In the table there are about a million distinct CDR3 sequences, 48% of which are singletons. Sample: blood. These TCRs come from a man aged 25 to 40 in good health. CDR3s include the opening cysteine and the closing phenylalanine or tryptophan. A D gene is named only where the DNA matches it firmly. The listing skips clone size in some rows; elsewhere it reads once, few, many or a size class.

d_call,clone_size,cdr3_length,v_call,j_call,cdr3_nt,cdr3_aa
NA,NA,16,TRBV7-8,TRBJ2-5,TGTGCCAGCAGCTCGTTGGCCGGCCTACCCCAAGAGACCCAGTACTTC,CASSSLAGLPQETQYF
NA,few,13,TRBV20-1,TRBJ2-7,TGCAGTGCGCATCTTGCGGGGTCATACGAGCAGTACTTC,CSAHLAGSYEQYF
TRBD1,few,14,TRBV9,TRBJ2-7,TGTGCCAGCAGCGATGCCGGGACAGCTTACGAGCAGTACTTC,CASSDAGTAYEQYF
NA,NA,14,TRBV20-1,TRBJ1-4,TGCAGTGCTAGAGATGGTCAGGGCGGTGAAAAACTGTTTTTT,CSARDGQGGEKLFF
TRBD1,NA,16,TRBV28,TRBJ1-2,TGTGCCAGCAGTTCACAACTAGACAGGGGTAACTATGGCTACACCTTC,CASSSQLDRGNYGYTF
TRBD1,NA,15,TRBV6-5,TRBJ1-3,TGTGCCAGCAGTTACCAGACAGGGGGCGGAAACACCATATATTTT,CASSYQTGGGNTIYF
NA,few,14,TRBV6-5,TRBJ1-2,TGTGCCAGCAGTTACTCGAGAGGCAGAAATGGCTACACCTTC,CASSYSRGRNGYTF
NA,few,12,TRBV29-1,TRBJ1-2,TGCAGCGTCCTTAATCCCCCAACTGGCTACACCTTC,CSVLNPPTGYTF
NA,NA,16,TRBV4-3,TRBJ2-3,TGCGCCAGCAGCCAAGACGTAGGCCTCGGCACAGATACGCAGTATTTT,CASSQDVGLGTDTQYF
NA,many,15,TRBV7-2,TRBJ1-6,TGTGCCAGCAGCTTCCTGGCAGGGACAAATTCACCCCTCCACTTT,CASSFLAGTNSPLHF
NA,NA,13,TRBV29-1,TRBJ1-4,TGCAGCGTTGGAGAAAGGGTAGGAGAAAAACTGTTTTTT,CSVGERVGEKLFF
TRBD2,NA,16,TRBV4-1,TRBJ2-1,TGCGCCAGCAGCCAAGAAAGCACCTTGGCGGGGGGGCCAGAGTTCTTC,CASSQESTLAGGPEFF
TRBD2,NA,17,TRBV7-9,TRBJ2-5,TGTGCCAGCAGCTCTATAGGGGTAGCGGGAGGACAAGAGACCCAGTACTTC,CASSSIGVAGGQETQYF
NA,NA,16,TRBV4-1,TRBJ2-4,TGCGCCAGCAGCCCCCTGACAGCAGTAAAGGTAGACATTCAGTACTTC,CASSPLTAVKVDIQYF
NA,few,14,TRBV4-1,TRBJ2-7,TGCGCCAGCAGCCAAGTCTACAGCAGCTACGAGCAGTACTTC,CASSQVYSSYEQYF
TRBD1,NA,17,TRBV6-2/TRBV6-3,TRBJ2-1,TGTGCCAGCAGTTACCCCGAATTCCTGACAGGGGGGAATGAGCAGTTCTTC,CASSYPEFLTGGNEQFF
TRBD2,NA,13,TRBV29-1,TRBJ2-7,TGCAGCGTTGAAACGGGGGGAACCTACGAGCAGTACTTC,CSVETGGTYEQYF
TRBD1,NA,12,TRBV2,TRBJ2-7,TGTGCCAGCAGTTCCGACAGGGCCGAGCAGTACTTC,CASSSDRAEQYF
NA,NA,17,TRBV4-1,TRBJ2-3,TGCGCCAGCAGCCAGGATCAGACAGTGGAAGGCACAGATACGCAGTATTTT,CASSQDQTVEGTDTQYF
NA,NA,15,TRBV29-1,TRBJ2-1,TGCAGCGTTGATCGGGTTGGACCGCTAAACAATGAGCAGTTCTTC,CSVDRVGPLNNEQFF
NA,many,14,TRBV10-2,TRBJ2-3,TGCGCCAGCAGTGAGACTGTCCTGTTCGATACGCAGTATTTT,CASSETVLFDTQYF
NA,few,14,TRBV10-3,TRBJ2-7,TGTGCCATCAGTGTAGGCACAACTTCTGACGAGCAGTACTTC,CAISVGTTSDEQYF
TRBD1,NA,14,TRBV20-1,TRBJ2-7,TGCAGTGCCCCTTGGACAGGGGGCCGGCACGAGCAGTACTTC,CSAPWTGGRHEQYF
NA,NA,15,TRBV7-6,TRBJ2-7,TGTGCCAGCAGCTTAGAGAGCAGGGGAGGCTACGAGCAGTACTTC,CASSLESRGGYEQYF
TRBD2,NA,18,TRBV4-1,TRBJ2-1,TGCGCCAGCAGCCAAGAATCATTCCTAGCGGGGGGGCCCTATGAGCAGTTCTTC,CASSQESFLAGGPYEQFF
NA,NA,12,TRBV7-9,TRBJ2-7,TGTGCCAGCAGCTTGGACTCGGCCGAGCAGTACTTC,CASSLDSAEQYF
NA,few,10,TRBV29-1,TRBJ2-1,TGCAGCGCCCAGAAGGGTGAGCAGTTCTTC,CSAQKGEQFF
NA,NA,14,TRBV7-2,TRBJ1-1,TGTGCCAGCAGCTTCTCTGCCGGACCCCAGGAAGCTTTCTTT,CASSFSAGPQEAFF
TRBD1,few,14,TRBV6-6,TRBJ2-7,TGTGCCAGCAGTTTCTCGGGACAGCCTTACGAGCAGTACTTC,CASSFSGQPYEQYF
NA,NA,15,TRBV5-1,TRBJ2-1,TGCGCCAGCCGCTTGGGGGACCCTACCTACAATGAGCAGTTCTTC,CASRLGDPTYNEQFF
TRBD1,NA,15,TRBV20-1,TRBJ2-5,TGCAGTGCCACACCTGGGACAGACTACCAAGAGACCCAGTACTTC,CSATPGTDYQETQYF
NA,many,13,TRBV7-2,TRBJ2-5,TGTGCCAGCAGTTACAGGGTACAAGAGACCCAGTACTTC,CASSYRVQETQYF
TRBD1,NA,13,TRBV7-2,TRBJ2-7,TGTGCCAGCAGCAGACAGGGGAGGTACGAGCAGTACTTC,CASSRQGRYEQYF
TRBD2,once,16,TRBV4-1,TRBJ2-1,TGCGCCAGCAGCCAAGCGTTCGGCGGGGGGCACAATGGGCAGTTCTTC,CASSQAFGGGHNGQFF
TRBD2,NA,15,TRBV20-1,TRBJ2-5,TGCAGTGCCCCCAAGCGGGGGTCGTCCACAGAGACCCAGTACTTC,CSAPKRGSSTETQYF
TRBD2,NA,13,TRBV6-2/TRBV6-3,TRBJ2-7,TGTGCCAGCAGGGGGACTAAAACCTACGAGCAGTACTTC,CASRGTKTYEQYF
TRBD1,NA,15,TRBV28,TRBJ2-7,TGTGCCAGCCGGGGCACGACAGGGGTAAAGAACGAGCAGTACTTC,CASRGTTGVKNEQYF
NA,NA,16,TRBV20-1,TRBJ1-5,TGCAGTGCTAGTAACGGAGCGCCGGCTAGCAATCAGCCCCAGCATTTT,CSASNGAPASNQPQHF
NA,NA,12,TRBV20-1,TRBJ1-1,TGCAGTGCTAGGAGAAAGGGCTCTGAAGCTTTCTTT,CSARRKGSEAFF
NA,NA,14,TRBV6-2/TRBV6-3,TRBJ2-7,TGTGCCAGCAGTTGGGCCCCGGAGACCTCCGAGCAGTACTTC,CASSWAPETSEQYF